This TCR beta chain was sequenced during a study of blood T cell repertoires in COVID-19. Study-wide context: The United States, Italy and Spain provided the acute and convalescent COVID-19 samples. From T cells, B-cell-depleted T cells, or PBMCs came the material, which was cDNA or gDNA.

Per the original data handling: Amplification of reference gene primers provided the estimated nucleated cell counts. Sequenced by immunoSEQ multiplex PCR; TCRdb stores in-frame clones only, minus some. The V and J calls and clone size come from that table; D and trimming were worked out from the DNA. This table has about 140,000 clones, approximately 84% appearing once. V was clipped by 5 bases and J by 1 base; unmatched bases: 7. Germline V gives CDR1 SGHVS, CDR2 FNYEAQ. The CDR3 totals 15 residues. Sequencing was performed on peripheral blood. The TCR comes from a human donor in a cohort sampled during active COVID-19. The V gene is TRBV7-6, the J gene TRBJ1-1; 7 positions match TRBD1. CDR3 sequence: CASSTRQGGNTEAFF. The CDR3 DNA sequence: TGTGCCAGCAGCACCCGACAGGGTGGGAACACTGAAGCTTTCTTT.